This T cell receptor beta chain was profiled in a study of cytomegalovirus exposure and HLA in healthy donors. Researchers ran the PCR with 60 Vbeta and 13 Jbeta primers. Repertoires were generated with immunoSEQ multiplex PCR, while TCRdb's copy carries only in-frame clones and drops some. This table has about 160,000 clones, about three quarters appearing once. Trimming stripped 1 base from V and 8 bases from J, with 12 bases between. In germline, CDR1 is SEHNR, CDR2 FQNEAQ (reference sequence). The CDR3 contains 15 residues. This TCR came from a woman between 25 and 40 years old in good health and CMV-seronegative. The chain combines TRBV7-9 with TRBJ1-6, with D possibly being TRBD1 (6 bases). What was sequenced was PBMCs. CDR3 DNA: TGTGCCAGCAGCTTAGACGGGACAAAGTATTCACCCCTCCACTTT. Residues: CASSLDGTKYSPLHF.